This T cell receptor (beta chain) was sequenced for a study of T cell responses to AZD1222 COVID-19 vaccine. The CDR3 loop spans 16 amino acids. The ends were cut back, 4 bases at V and 0 bases at J, with 13 bases in the middle. Germline assignment: CDR1 GTSNPN and CDR2 SVGIG (reference sequence). Turning to this clone: As yet, its antigen is unknown.

Regarding the study as a whole: Donors were chiefly white British, with a greater number of females, and clonal diversity was perhaps underestimated. Compared with day 0, the breadth and depth of the Spike-specific TCR repertoire rose significantly after two doses of AZD1222.

Sequenced by immunoSEQ multiplex PCR; TCRdb stores in-frame clones only, minus some. The sample records approximately 110,000 clones, around 90% being singletons. J is TRBJ1-6 and V is TRBV30; perhaps TRBD1 as D (6 bases). Sequenced here: peripheral blood, sampled on day 0 of AZD1222 vaccination. This receptor was obtained from an adult in good health. The CDR3 DNA is TGTGCCTGGAAACGACAGGAGAGCTCCTATAATTCACCCCTCCACTTT. Translating gives CAWKRQESSYNSPLHF.